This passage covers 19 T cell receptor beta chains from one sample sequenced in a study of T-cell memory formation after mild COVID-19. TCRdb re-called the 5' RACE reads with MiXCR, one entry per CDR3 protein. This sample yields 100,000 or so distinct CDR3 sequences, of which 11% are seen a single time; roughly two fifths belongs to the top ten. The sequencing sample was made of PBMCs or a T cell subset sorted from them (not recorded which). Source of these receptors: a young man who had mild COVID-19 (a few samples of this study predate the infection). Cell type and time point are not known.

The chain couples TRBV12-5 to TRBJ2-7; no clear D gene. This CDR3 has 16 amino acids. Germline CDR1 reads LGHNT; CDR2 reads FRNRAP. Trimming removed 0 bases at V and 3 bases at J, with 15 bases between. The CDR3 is CASGLVPRQRIYEQYF. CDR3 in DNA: TGTGCTAGTGGTTTGGTACCGAGGCAGAGGATCTACGAGCAGTACTTC.

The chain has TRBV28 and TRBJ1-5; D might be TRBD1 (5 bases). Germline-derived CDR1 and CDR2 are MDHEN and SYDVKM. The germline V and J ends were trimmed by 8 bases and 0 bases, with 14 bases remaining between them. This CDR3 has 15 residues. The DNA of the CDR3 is TGTGCCAGCCAGTTCGTGGGACTTAGCAATCAGCCCCAGCATTTT. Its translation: CASQFVGLSNQPQHF.

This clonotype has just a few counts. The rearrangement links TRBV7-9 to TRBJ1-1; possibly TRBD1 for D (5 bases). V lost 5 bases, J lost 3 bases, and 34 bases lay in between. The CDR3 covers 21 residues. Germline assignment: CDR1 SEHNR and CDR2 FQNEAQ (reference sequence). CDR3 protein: CASSPSFFGAEGARLDTEAFF. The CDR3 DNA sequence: TGTGCCAGCAGCCCCTCGTTCTTTGGGGCGGAGGGAGCACGTTTGGACACTGAAGCTTTCTTT.

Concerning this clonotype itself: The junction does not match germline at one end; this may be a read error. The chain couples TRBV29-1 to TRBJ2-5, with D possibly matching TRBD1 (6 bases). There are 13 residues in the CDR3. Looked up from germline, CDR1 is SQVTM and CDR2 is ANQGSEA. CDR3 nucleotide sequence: TGCAGCGTTGACTGGACAGCCAAAGAGACTCAGTACTTC. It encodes CSVDWTAKETQYF. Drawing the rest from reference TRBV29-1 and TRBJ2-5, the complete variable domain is SAVISQKPSRDICQRGTSLTIQCQVDSQVTMMFWYRQQPGQSLTLIATANQGSEATYESGFVIDKFPISRPNLTFSTLTVSNMSPEDSSIYLCSVDWTAKETQYFGPGTRLLVL.

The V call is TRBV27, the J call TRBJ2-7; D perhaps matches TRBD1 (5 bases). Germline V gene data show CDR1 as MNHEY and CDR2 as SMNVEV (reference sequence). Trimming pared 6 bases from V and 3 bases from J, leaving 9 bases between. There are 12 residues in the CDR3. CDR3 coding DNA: TGTGCCAGCAGCCCAGGGATCTACGAGCAGTACTTC. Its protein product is CASSPGIYEQYF.

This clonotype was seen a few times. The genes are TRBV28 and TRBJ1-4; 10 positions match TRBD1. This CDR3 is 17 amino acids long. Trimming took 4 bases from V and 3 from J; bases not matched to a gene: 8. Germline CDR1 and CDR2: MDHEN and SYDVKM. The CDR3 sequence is CASSSGQGVGSNEKLFF. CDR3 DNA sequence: TGTGCCAGCAGTTCCGGACAGGGGGTCGGATCTAATGAAAAACTGTTTTTT.

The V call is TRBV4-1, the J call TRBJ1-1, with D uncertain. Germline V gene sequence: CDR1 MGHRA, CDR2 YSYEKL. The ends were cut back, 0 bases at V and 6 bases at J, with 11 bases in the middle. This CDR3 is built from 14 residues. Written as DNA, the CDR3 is TGCGCCAGCAGCCAAGATTGGCGACGGTCTGAAGCTTTCTTT. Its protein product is CASSQDWRRSEAFF.

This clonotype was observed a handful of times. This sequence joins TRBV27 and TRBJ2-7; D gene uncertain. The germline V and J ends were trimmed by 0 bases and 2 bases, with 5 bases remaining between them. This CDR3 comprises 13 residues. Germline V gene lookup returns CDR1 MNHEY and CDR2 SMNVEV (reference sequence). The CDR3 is CASSLSDAYEQYF. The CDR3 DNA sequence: TGTGCCAGCAGTTTATCGGATGCCTACGAGCAGTACTTC.

CDR3 sequence: CASSFPTGELFF. CDR3 nucleotides: TGCGCCAGCAGCTTCCCGACCGGGGAGCTGTTTTTT. V is TRBV5-1 and J is TRBJ2-2, with D hard to call. Trimming cost V 2 bases and J 5 bases, with 4 bases left between them. This CDR3 spans 12 amino acids. In germline, CDR1 is SGHRS, CDR2 YFSETQ.

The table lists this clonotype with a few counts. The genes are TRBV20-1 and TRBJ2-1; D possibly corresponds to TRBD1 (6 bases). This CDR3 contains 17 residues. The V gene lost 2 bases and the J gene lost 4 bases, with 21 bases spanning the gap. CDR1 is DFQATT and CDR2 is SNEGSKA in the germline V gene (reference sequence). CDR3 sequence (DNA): TGCAGTGCTAGAACGACCGGGACACCTGATGAATACAATGAGCAGTTCTTC. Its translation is CSARTTGTPDEYNEQFF.

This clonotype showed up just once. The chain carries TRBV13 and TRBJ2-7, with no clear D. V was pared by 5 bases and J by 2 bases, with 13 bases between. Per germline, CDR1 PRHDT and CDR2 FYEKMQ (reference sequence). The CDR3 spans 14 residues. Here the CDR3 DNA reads TGTGCCAGCAGCGGAAACACAGAAACCTACGAGCAGTACTTC. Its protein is CASSGNTETYEQYF.

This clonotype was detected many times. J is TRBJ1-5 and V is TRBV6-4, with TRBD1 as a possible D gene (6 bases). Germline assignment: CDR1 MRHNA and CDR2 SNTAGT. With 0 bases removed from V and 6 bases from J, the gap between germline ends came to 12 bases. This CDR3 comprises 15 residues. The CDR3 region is CASSDSGGSGQPQHF. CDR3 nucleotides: TGTGCCAGCAGTGACTCTGGGGGCTCCGGTCAGCCCCAGCATTTT.

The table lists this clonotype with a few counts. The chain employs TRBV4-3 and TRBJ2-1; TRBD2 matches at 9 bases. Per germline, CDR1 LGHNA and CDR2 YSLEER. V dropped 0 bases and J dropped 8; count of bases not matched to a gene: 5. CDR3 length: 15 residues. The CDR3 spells CASSQDLAGRDEQFF. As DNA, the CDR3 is TGCGCCAGCAGCCAAGATCTAGCGGGGCGAGATGAGCAGTTCTTC.

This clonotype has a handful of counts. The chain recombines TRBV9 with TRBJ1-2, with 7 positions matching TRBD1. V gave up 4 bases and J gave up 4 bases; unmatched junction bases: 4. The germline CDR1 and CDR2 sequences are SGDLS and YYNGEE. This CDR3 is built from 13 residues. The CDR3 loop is CASSSRDSYGYTF. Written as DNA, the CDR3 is TGTGCCAGCAGCTCCCGGGACAGCTATGGCTACACCTTC. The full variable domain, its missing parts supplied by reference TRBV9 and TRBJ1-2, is DSGVTQTPKHLITATGQRVTLRCSPRSGDLSVYWYQQSLDQGLQFLIQYYNGEERAKGNILERFSAQQFPDLHSELNLSSLELGDSALYFCASSSRDSYGYTFGSGTRLTVV.

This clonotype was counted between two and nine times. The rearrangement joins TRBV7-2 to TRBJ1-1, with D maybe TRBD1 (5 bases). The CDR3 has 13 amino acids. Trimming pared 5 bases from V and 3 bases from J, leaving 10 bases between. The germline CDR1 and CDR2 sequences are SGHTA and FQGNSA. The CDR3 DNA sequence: TGTGCCAGCAGCCTCGACAGCTACACTGAAGCTTTCTTT. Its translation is CASSLDSYTEAFF.

The CDR3 region is CASSKSPDTNYGYTF. CDR3 nucleotides: TGTGCCAGCAGCAAAAGCCCCGACACGAACTATGGCTACACCTTC. This chain uses TRBV7-9 with TRBJ1-2; no clear D gene. Trimming stripped 5 bases from V and 2 bases from J, with 15 bases between. This CDR3 has 15 amino acids. CDR1 is SEHNR, CDR2 FQNEAQ, per germline (reference sequence).

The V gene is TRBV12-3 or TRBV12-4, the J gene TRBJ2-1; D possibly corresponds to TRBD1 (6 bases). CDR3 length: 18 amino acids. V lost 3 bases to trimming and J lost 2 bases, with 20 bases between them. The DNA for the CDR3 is TGTGCCAGCAGTTTCCCTTCAGTACAGGGATTTGCCTACAATGAGCAGTTCTTC. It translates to CASSFPSVQGFAYNEQFF.

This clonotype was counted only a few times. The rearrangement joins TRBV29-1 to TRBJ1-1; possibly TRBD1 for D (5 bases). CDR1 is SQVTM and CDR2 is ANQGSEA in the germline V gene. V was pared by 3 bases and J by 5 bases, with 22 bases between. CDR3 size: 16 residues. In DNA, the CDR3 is TGCAGCGTTGAGGGGGTGTGGGTGCGAACGAGGACTGAAGCTTTCTTT. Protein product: CSVEGVWVRTRTEAFF. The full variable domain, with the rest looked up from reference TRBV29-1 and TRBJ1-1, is SAVISQKPSRDICQRGTSLTIQCQVDSQVTMMFWYRQQPGQSLTLIATANQGSEATYESGFVIDKFPISRPNLTFSTLTVSNMSPEDSSIYLCSVEGVWVRTRTEAFFGQGTRLTVV.

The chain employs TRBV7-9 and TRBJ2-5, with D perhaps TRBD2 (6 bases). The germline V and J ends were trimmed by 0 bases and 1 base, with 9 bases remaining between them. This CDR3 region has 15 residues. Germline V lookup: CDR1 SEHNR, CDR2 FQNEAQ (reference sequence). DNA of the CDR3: TGTGCCAGCAGCTTAGCGGGAGGTTTCCAAGAGACCCAGTACTTC. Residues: CASSLAGGFQETQYF.